This is a list of T cell receptor beta chains from one sample in a study of T-cell memory formation after mild COVID-19. TCRdb processed the 5' RACE reads anew with MiXCR; each CDR3 protein has one entry. The repertoire has about 150,000 distinct CDR3 sequences, around 13% of them found once; the top ten carry 13% to 15%. The sequencing sample was made of PBMCs or a T cell subset sorted from them (not recorded which). All receptors come from an adult woman who had mild COVID-19 (a few samples of this study predate the infection). Cell type and time point are not known. Both conserved end residues are trimmed from each CDR3.

V: TRBV2
length: 15
CDR3: ASSEGGGAPTLYGYT

V: TRBV12-3/TRBV12-4
length: 15
CDR3: ASSPRGPLPSNEKLF

V: TRBV20-1
length: 13
CDR3: SAYPTSGGYGEQF

V: TRBV6-5
length: 11
CDR3: ASSPSRGTEAF

V: TRBV7-2
length: 13
CDR3: ASSPRRQPNTEAF

V: TRBV5-1
length: 12
CDR3: ASSLSEGNTEAF

V: TRBV12-3/TRBV12-4
length: 13
CDR3: ASSISRSYTGELF

V: TRBV20-1
length: 12
CDR3: SATLGGSSYEQY

V: TRBV7-8
length: 15
CDR3: ASSLGQGRGPPKTQY

V: TRBV7-8
length: 13
CDR3: ASSLWQGANSPLH

V: TRBV9
length: 14
CDR3: ASSAPGQGSYNEQF

V: TRBV6-5
length: 13
CDR3: ASSWDRTKTGELF

V: TRBV7-6
length: 12
CDR3: ASSPTSGYYEQY

V: TRBV5-1
length: 14
CDR3: ASSQTWEIPGGGYT

V: TRBV5-1
length: 12
CDR3: ASSPGTVNYGYT

V: TRBV29-1
length: 11
CDR3: SVEQGADYEQY

V: TRBV5-1
length: 14
CDR3: ASSPPRTSGGGEQF

V: TRBV27
length: 11
CDR3: ASRTSGGREQF

V: TRBV6-6
length: 16
CDR3: ASSYTGRGLSGANVLT

V: TRBV19
length: 11
CDR3: ATKSGPNTEAF

V: TRBV24-1
length: 13
CDR3: ATSTQGSGDTEAF

V: TRBV5-1
length: 11
CDR3: ASEGGSRETQY

V: TRBV7-2
length: 12
CDR3: ASSPPTSGKSQY

V: TRBV18
length: 17
CDR3: ASSATQEYPPSRQETQY

V: TRBV2
length: 18
CDR3: ASSETGQGGWNSGANVLT

V: TRBV29-1
length: 13
CDR3: SVEGSGSNTGELF

V: TRBV5-1
length: 13
CDR3: ASSLEPTRDTEAF

V: TRBV5-1
length: 15
CDR3: ASSFGAGTGGMETQY

V: TRBV18
length: 14
CDR3: ASSSTSGSASDTQY

V: TRBV6-2/TRBV6-3
length: 13
CDR3: ASSLGTSERNEQF

V: TRBV14
length: 14
CDR3: ASSRRIQGSGNTIY

V: TRBV19
length: 9
CDR3: AAENPQTQY

V: TRBV6-5
length: 10
CDR3: ASIGQAYEQY